Here is one TCR beta chain with its context. Its antigen is unidentified. Trimming pared 0 bases from V and 4 bases from J, leaving 15 bases between. In germline, CDR1 is MGHRA, CDR2 YSYEKL. This CDR3 has 16 residues. A second 7 to 11 cycle PCR used barcoded and J-beta primers. A template-switch adaptor that had 12 random nucleotides put a tag on each cDNA molecule. A single record per CDR3 protein comes from TCRdb applying MiXCR to the 5' RACE reads. The data contain some 1.8 million distinct CDR3 sequences, roughly two fifths of them singletons. This sample is part of a study of blood T cells in healthy people across ages. Study at large: About one barcoded beta molecule per two T cells was captured by template switching.

Study-wide points: Estimates based on one million T cells were treated as lower bounds. Diversity of TCR beta per million T cells declined in a roughly linear way with age.

The V and J genes are TRBV4-1 and TRBJ1-2, with unresolved D. The sequencing input was blood. The source is a human donor in good health. The CDR3 spells CASSQEPHIGSYGYTF. DNA for the CDR3: TGCGCCAGCAGCCAAGAACCTCACATCGGATCCTATGGCTACACCTTC.